This T cell receptor beta chain comes out of a study of shared clonotypes between healthy human individuals. With respect to this clone: This sample also contains other DNA sequences that code for the same CDR3.

Assay runs were performed at deep level. Clones were read by immunoSEQ multiplex PCR, and TCRdb kept only the in-frame ones, dropping some. The table shows 1.6 million or so clones, with about 98.5% occurring only once. In germline, CDR1 is SQVTM, CDR2 ANQGSEA. Trimming took off 4 bases at V and 5 bases at J, with 2 bases between the two ends. The CDR3 covers 9 residues. There were no recent acute infections or vaccinations among the donors, who were healthy HIV-negative adults. The gene calls are TRBV29-1 and TRBJ1-2; D gene uncertain. The receptor was isolated from a man between 25 and 39 years old in good health. The source material was naive CD4+ T cells sorted from blood. Documented subset: CD45RA+ positively selected. The CDR3 loop reads CSVGYGYTF. The CDR3 DNA reads as TGCAGCGTTGGGTATGGCTACACCTTC.